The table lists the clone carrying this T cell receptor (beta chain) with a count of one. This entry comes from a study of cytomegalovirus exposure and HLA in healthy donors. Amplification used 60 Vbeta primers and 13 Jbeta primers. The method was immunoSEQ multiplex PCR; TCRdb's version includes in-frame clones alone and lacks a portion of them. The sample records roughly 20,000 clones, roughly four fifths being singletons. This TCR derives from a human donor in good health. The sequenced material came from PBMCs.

The CDR3, as DNA: TGTGCCAGCAGTGACAACGGGAACACTGAAGCTTTCTTT. Translated, it gives CASSDNGNTEAFF. This chain links TRBV6-4 with TRBJ1-1; the D is unclear. Germline values: CDR1 MRHNA, CDR2 SNTAGT. The CDR3 is 13 amino acids. Trimming cost V 2 bases and J 1 base, with 5 bases left between them.